The 8 T cell receptor beta chains below come from one sample, sequenced in a study of blood T cell repertoires in COVID-19. Here immunoSEQ multiplex PCR was the method, and the copy in TCRdb shows in-frame clones only, minus some. The sample lists around 300,000 clones, roughly 91% occurring once. The source material was peripheral blood. The receptors come from a man aged 45-65 years with active or convalescent COVID-19.

This clone was recorded once. In DNA form, the CDR3 reads TGTGCCAGCAGCCACAGAAGCCCGAACTATGGCTACACCTTC. Protein: CASSHRSPNYGYTF. The V and J genes are TRBV7-9 and TRBJ1-2; D is unresolved. The V end was cut by 5 bases, the J end by 2 bases, with 12 bases between. The CDR3 consists of 14 residues. Germline V gives CDR1 SEHNR, CDR2 FQNEAQ (reference sequence).

V usage is TRBV15 and J usage is TRBJ1-3; TRBD1 is a possible D gene (5 bases). Germline V gene lookup returns CDR1 LNHNV and CDR2 YYDKDF (reference sequence). CDR3 length equals 14 residues. Trimming pared 0 bases from V and 2 bases from J, leaving 5 bases between. CDR3 DNA: TGTGCCACCAGCAGAGACAGGGCTGGAAACACCATATATTTT. It yields the protein CATSRDRAGNTIYF.

The V and J genes are TRBV7-2 and TRBJ2-3; D is possibly TRBD1 (6 bases). V shed 5 bases and J shed 2 bases, with 14 bases lying between them. The CDR3 covers 15 residues. Germline V lookup: CDR1 SGHTA, CDR2 FQGNSA. CDR3 sequence (DNA): TGTGCCAGCAGCGGATGGACAGTTTCCACAGATACGCAGTATTTT. Translating it yields CASSGWTVSTDTQYF.

As concerns this clone: Distinct nucleotide sequences in the sample also encode this CDR3. V gene TRBV5-1 combines with J gene TRBJ2-7; TRBD1 agrees at 10 bases. The length of the CDR3 is 13 residues. V was clipped by 5 bases and J by 6 bases; unmatched bases: 5. In germline, CDR1 is SGHRS, CDR2 YFSETQ. CDR3 protein: CASRTGQGPEQYF. DNA for the CDR3: TGCGCCAGCAGAACGGGACAGGGGCCCGAGCAGTACTTC.

This chain joins TRBV9 and TRBJ2-7; D is possibly TRBD2 (6 bases). Germline V gene data show CDR1 as SGDLS and CDR2 as YYNGEE. Trimming cost V 4 bases and J 7 bases, with 12 bases left between them. This CDR3 is 12 amino acids long. The CDR3 region is CASSIQGGEQYF. The CDR3 DNA is TGTGCCAGCAGCATCCAGGGAGGAGAGCAGTACTTC.

The chain joins TRBV10-3 to TRBJ2-7, with TRBD1 matching 10 bases. CDR3 size: 13 residues. V dropped 10 bases and J dropped 5; count of bases not matched to a gene: 8. Germline loops: CDR1 ENHRY, CDR2 SYGVKD. The DNA of the CDR3 is TGTGCCACCTCCGGGACAGGGGACAACGAGCAGTACTTC. Translated: CATSGTGDNEQYF.

The chain employs TRBV18 and TRBJ1-4, with 8 bases that match TRBD1. The CDR3 covers 14 residues. Germline values: CDR1 KGHSH, CDR2 LQKENI. Trimming removed 3 bases from V and 8 bases from J; junction bases left unmatched: 5. The CDR3 bases are TGTGCCAGCTCACCGACAGGGGTGGACGAAAAACTGTTTTTT. Its protein is CASSPTGVDEKLFF.

The chain recombines TRBV7-3 with TRBJ1-1; D uncertain. V was clipped by 5 bases and J by 8 bases, with 15 bases between them. The CDR3 extends over 13 amino acids. The V gene's germline CDR1 is SGHTA and CDR2 FQGTGA. CDR3 DNA: TGTGCCAGCAGCCAGCTGGCGGGGTCAGAAGCTTTCTTT. This sequence encodes CASSQLAGSEAFF. Full variable domain (outside the CDR3, taken from reference TRBV7-3 and TRBJ1-1): GAGVSQTPSNKVTEKGKYVELRCDPISGHTALYWYRQSLGQGPEFLIYFQGTGAADDSGLPNDRFFAVRPEGSVSTLKIQRTERGDSAVYLCASSQLAGSEAFFGQGTRLTVV.